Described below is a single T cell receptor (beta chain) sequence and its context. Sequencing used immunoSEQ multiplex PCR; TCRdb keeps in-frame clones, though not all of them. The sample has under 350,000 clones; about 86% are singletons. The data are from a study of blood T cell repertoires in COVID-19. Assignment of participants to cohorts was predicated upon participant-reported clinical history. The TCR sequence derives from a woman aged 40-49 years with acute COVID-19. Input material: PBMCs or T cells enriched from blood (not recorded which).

This CDR3 reads CADGDRAYEQYF. The CDR3 DNA is TGTGCTGACGGGGACAGGGCCTACGAGCAGTACTTC. The chain employs TRBV19 and TRBJ2-7, with 9 bases matching TRBD1. Germline V gene data show CDR1 as LNHDA and CDR2 as SQIVND (reference sequence). The CDR3 loop spans 12 amino acids.